This T cell receptor (beta chain) was identified in a study of OX40 agonist ivuxolimab in advanced cancers. Individuals having autoimmune disease history or systemic immunosuppression were not enrolled. Some clones are missing from TCRdb's copy, which holds only in-frame ones; the method was immunoSEQ multiplex PCR. The sample shows fewer than 20,000 clones, 80% to 85% of them seen only once. V dropped 2 bases and J dropped 3 bases, with 9 bases sitting between them. The CDR3 runs to 13 residues. Germline V gives CDR1 SGHNT, CDR2 YYREEE (reference sequence). This TCR derives from an adult with an advanced solid tumor such as melanoma, head and neck, liver or kidney cancer. The V call is TRBV5-4, the J call TRBJ2-7, with a tentative D call TRBD1 (6 bases). This sample comprised CD4+ or CD8+ T cells sorted from blood, obtained in a trial of the OX40 agonist ivuxolimab. CDR3 protein: CASSLPGDYEQYF. In nucleotides, the CDR3 is TGTGCCAGCAGCTTACCAGGGGACTACGAGCAGTACTTC.